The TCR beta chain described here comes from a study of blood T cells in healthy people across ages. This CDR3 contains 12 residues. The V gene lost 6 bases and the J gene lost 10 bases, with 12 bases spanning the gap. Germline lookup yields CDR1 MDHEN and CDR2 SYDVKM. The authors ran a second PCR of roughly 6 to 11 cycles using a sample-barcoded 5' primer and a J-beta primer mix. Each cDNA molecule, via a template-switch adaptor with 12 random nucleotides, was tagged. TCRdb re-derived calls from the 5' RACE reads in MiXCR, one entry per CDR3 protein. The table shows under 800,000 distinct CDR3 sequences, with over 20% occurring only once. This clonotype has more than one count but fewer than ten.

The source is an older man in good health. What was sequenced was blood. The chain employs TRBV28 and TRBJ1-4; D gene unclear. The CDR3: CASSPEFGKLFF. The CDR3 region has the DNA TGTGCCAGCAGCCCCGAATTCGGAAAACTGTTTTTT.